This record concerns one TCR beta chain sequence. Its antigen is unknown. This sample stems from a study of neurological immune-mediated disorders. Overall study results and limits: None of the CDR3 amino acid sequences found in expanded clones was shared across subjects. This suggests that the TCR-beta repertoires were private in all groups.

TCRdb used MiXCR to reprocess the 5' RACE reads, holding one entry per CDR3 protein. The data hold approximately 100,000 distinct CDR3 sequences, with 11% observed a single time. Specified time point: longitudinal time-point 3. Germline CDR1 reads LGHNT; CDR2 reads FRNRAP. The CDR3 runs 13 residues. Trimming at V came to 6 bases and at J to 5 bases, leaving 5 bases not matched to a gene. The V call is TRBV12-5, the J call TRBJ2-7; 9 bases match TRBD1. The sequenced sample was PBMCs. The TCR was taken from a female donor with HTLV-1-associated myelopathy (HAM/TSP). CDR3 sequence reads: CASGNRGLDEQYF. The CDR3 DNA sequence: TGTGCTAGTGGGAACAGGGGGCTCGACGAGCAGTACTTC.